These 32 T cell receptor beta chains were all obtained from the same sample, sequenced in a study of early T cells in non-severe SARS-CoV-2 infection. TCRdb redid the calling of the 5' RACE reads with MiXCR, one entry per CDR3 protein. The sample has about 40,000 distinct CDR3 sequences, approximately 5.9% seen once. This specimen was whole blood, taken at baseline. The receptor set was obtained from an adult who was a healthcare worker with PCR-confirmed SARS-CoV-2 infection or an uninfected control (not recorded which).

This clonotype was observed at least ten times. The V call is TRBV6-2 or TRBV6-3, the J call TRBJ2-1; 10 positions agree with TRBD2. The CDR3 is 15 residues long. J was trimmed by 4 bases and V by 5 bases; bases with no gene match: 5. CDR1 and CDR2 (germline): MNHEY, SVGEGT. CDR3 loop: CASSMGLAPYNEQFF. The CDR3 bases are TGTGCCAGCAGTATGGGACTAGCGCCGTACAATGAGCAGTTCTTC.

This clonotype was seen at least ten times. The rearrangement joins TRBV2 to TRBJ2-4, with TRBD1 as a possible D gene (6 bases). The V gene's germline CDR1 is SNHLY and CDR2 FYNNEI. V dropped 4 bases and J dropped 1 base, with 14 bases sitting between them. The CDR3 extends over 16 amino acids. In DNA form, the CDR3 reads TGTGCCAGCAGTGTGTACCAGGGGATCGCCAAAAACATTCAGTACTTC. Translation: CASSVYQGIAKNIQYF.

This clonotype was picked up many times. This rearrangement joins TRBV29-1 to TRBJ1-2; possible D gene TRBD1, 5 bases. The V gene lost 4 bases and the J gene lost 6 bases, with 9 bases spanning the gap. This CDR3 has 11 amino acids. Germline assignment: CDR1 SQVTM and CDR2 ANQGSEA. CDR3: CSVAWGHGYTF. The DNA for the CDR3 is TGCAGCGTTGCCTGGGGCCATGGCTACACCTTC.

This clonotype was recorded at least ten times. The genes are TRBV12-2 and TRBJ1-4. TRBV12-2 is a pseudogene. The CDR3 runs to 15 residues. The chain's CDR3 is CASRLVPGPMRKLFF. The CDR3 DNA sequence: TGTGCAAGTCGCTTAGTTCCAGGCCCAATGAGGAAACTGTTTTTT.

This clonotype has ten or more counts. CDR3 amino acids: CAISGSGRSYEQYV. The CDR3 nucleotides read TGTGCCATCTCAGGGAGCGGGCGTTCCTACGAGCAGTACGTC. This chain uses TRBV10-3 with TRBJ2-7; TRBD2 is a possible D gene (6 bases). Germline lookup yields CDR1 ENHRY and CDR2 SYGVKD. CDR3 length: 14 residues. V lost 8 bases and J lost 1, with 15 bases in between.

The table lists this clonotype with many counts. The rearrangement links TRBV9 to TRBJ2-7; maybe TRBD1 (6 bases). In germline, CDR1 is SGDLS, CDR2 YYNGEE. Trimming cost V 4 bases and J 6 bases, with 14 bases left between them. The CDR3 sequence is 13 residues long. In DNA, the CDR3 is TGTGCCAGCAGCTCGACAGGATCGGGCGAGCAGTACTTC. Its protein is CASSSTGSGEQYF. The full variable domain, completed using reference TRBV9 and TRBJ2-7, is DSGVTQTPKHLITATGQRVTLRCSPRSGDLSVYWYQQSLDQGLQFLIQYYNGEERAKGNILERFSAQQFPDLHSELNLSSLELGDSALYFCASSSTGSGEQYFGPGTRLTVT.

The chain employs TRBV18 and TRBJ2-1, with D unresolved. Germline assignment: CDR1 KGHSH and CDR2 LQKENI. V was clipped by 0 bases and J by 8 bases, with 5 bases between them. CDR3 length: 12 amino acids. The CDR3 protein is CASSPPVYEQFF. DNA of the CDR3: TGTGCCAGCTCACCACCGGTCTATGAGCAGTTCTTC.

This clonotype was picked up many times. The rearrangement joins TRBV7-9 to TRBJ2-3; D perhaps matches TRBD2 (6 bases). The V and J ends lost 4 bases and 0 bases respectively, with 14 bases between them. Germline CDR1 SEHNR, CDR2 FQNEAQ (reference sequence). CDR3 length: 16 amino acids. The CDR3 DNA is TGTGCCAGCAGCTCCAAGTCTAGCGTCAGCACAGATACGCAGTATTTT. It is translated as CASSSKSSVSTDTQYF.

This clonotype has ten or more counts. The rearrangement joins TRBV4-3 to TRBJ2-3, with 7 bases that match TRBD2. This CDR3 contains 16 residues. The V segment lost 2 bases and the J segment 2 bases; nucleotides outside the gene matches: 7. CDR1 is LGHNA and CDR2 is YSLEER in the germline V gene. The CDR3 region is CASSQKITSDTDTQYF. CDR3 bases: TGCGCCAGCAGCCAAAAGATAACTAGCGACACAGATACGCAGTATTTT.

This clonotype occurred a few times. V is TRBV5-1 and J is TRBJ2-2, with 11 bases identical to TRBD2. The CDR3 is 16 residues long. After removal of 5 bases from V and 7 bases from J, the junction contained 10 bases not matched to a gene. Germline-derived CDR1 and CDR2 are SGHRS and YFSETQ. For the CDR3, the DNA is TGCGCCAGCAGAGAACTAGCGGGAGATTACGGCGGGGAGCTGTTTTTT. The encoded protein is CASRELAGDYGGELFF.

The genes are TRBV7-8 and TRBJ2-5; D is perhaps TRBD1 or TRBD2 (5 bases each). Trimming pared 6 bases from V and 4 bases from J, leaving 15 bases between. Per germline, CDR1 SGHVS and CDR2 FQNEAQ. The CDR3 is 14 residues long. CDR3 loop: CASSQARGTETQYF. For the CDR3, the DNA is TGTGCCAGCAGTCAAGCGAGGGGTACAGAGACCCAGTACTTC.

This clonotype was recorded only once. This clone may be a read error of a much larger clone one base away. The chain links TRBV6-2 or TRBV6-3 to TRBJ2-3, with 9 bases that match TRBD1. The CDR3 consists of 15 residues. Germline V gene data show CDR1 as MNHEY and CDR2 as SVGEGT. This CDR3 reads CASSYRTGGTDTQCF. Written as DNA, the CDR3 is TGTGCCAGCAGTTACCGTACAGGGGGCACAGATACGCAGTGTTTT.

This clonotype was detected many times. V usage is TRBV7-9 and J usage is TRBJ1-3; perhaps TRBD1 as D (5 bases). The V gene lost 5 bases and the J gene lost 7 bases, with 15 bases spanning the gap. Per the germline V gene, CDR1 is SEHNR and CDR2 is FQNEAQ (reference sequence). The CDR3 loop spans 14 amino acids. This CDR3 is CASSRTGQTNTIYF. The CDR3 DNA sequence: TGTGCCAGCAGCCGCACAGGACAAACCAACACCATATATTTT. Drawing the rest from reference TRBV7-9 and TRBJ1-3, the complete variable domain is DTGVSQNPRHKITKRGQNVTFRCDPISEHNRLYWYRQTLGQGPEFLTYFQNEAQLEKSRLLSDRFSAERPKGSFSTLEIQRTEQGDSAMYLCASSRTGQTNTIYFGEGSWLTVV.

Many counts were recorded for this clonotype. The genes are TRBV5-1 and TRBJ2-7, with 8 positions matching TRBD2. Trimming took 1 base from V and 6 from J; bases not matched to a gene: 6. The CDR3 covers 14 residues. CDR1 is SGHRS and CDR2 is YFSETQ in the germline V gene. The CDR3 nucleotides read TGCGCCAGCAGCTTGATAGCGGGGACCTCCGAGCAGTACTTC. Translating gives CASSLIAGTSEQYF.

This clonotype was counted ten times or more. CDR3 sequence reads: CASSPAPPVINTEAFF. CDR3 bases: TGTGCCAGCAGTCCCGCGCCTCCCGTTATCAACACTGAAGCTTTCTTT. The V call is TRBV6-5, the J call TRBJ1-1; unclear D gene. CDR1 MNHEY and CDR2 SVGAGI come from the germline V gene. V was shortened by 5 bases and J by 2 bases, with 18 bases between the two germline ends. This CDR3 contains 16 residues.

In this sample, this clonotype turned up many times. The chain carries TRBV20-1 and TRBJ2-7; D is undetermined. V dropped 3 bases and J dropped 3 bases, with 15 bases sitting between them. This CDR3 is built from 14 residues. Per germline, CDR1 DFQATT and CDR2 SNEGSKA (reference sequence). As DNA, the CDR3 is TGCAGTGCTAGCGACAAGGGTAGAGGCTACGAGCAGTACTTC. It is translated as CSASDKGRGYEQYF.

This clonotype has a count of ten or more. V gene TRBV11-2 combines with J gene TRBJ1-4; TRBD1 matches 10 bases. The CDR3 consists of 16 residues. Germline loops: CDR1 SGHAT, CDR2 FQNNGV. V lost 5 bases, J lost 7 bases, and 10 bases stayed unmatched. CDR3 DNA: TGTGCCAGCAGCCCTGGGACAGGGGAGAGGATTGAAAAACTGTTTTTT. This gives the protein CASSPGTGERIEKLFF.

Only a few counts were recorded for this clonotype. The chain joins TRBV20-1 to TRBJ2-7, with no clear D. Germline CDR1 is DFQATT and CDR2 is SNEGSKA (reference sequence). There are 9 residues in the CDR3. V lost 6 bases, J lost 2 bases, and 2 bases lay in between. The CDR3: CSAPYEQYV. DNA of the CDR3: TGCAGTGCCCCCTACGAGCAGTACGTC.

This clonotype occurred many times. The gene calls are TRBV5-4 and TRBJ1-6; 8 nucleotides line up with TRBD1. The CDR3 is made up of 18 amino acids. Looked up from germline, CDR1 is SGHNT and CDR2 is YYREEE (reference sequence). V gave up 1 base and J gave up 6 bases; unmatched junction bases: 12. CDR3 in DNA: TGTGCCAGCAGCTTGATGTTCCAGGGGGCTCGTGGTAATTCACCCCTCCACTTT. It specifies CASSLMFQGARGNSPLHF.

The sample holds many counts of this clonotype. The chain couples TRBV28 to TRBJ1-1; 9 bases map to TRBD1. The junction had 15 bases not matched to a gene; V was cut back by 5 bases and J by 5 bases. The germline CDR1 and CDR2 sequences are MDHEN and SYDVKM. The CDR3 totals 17 residues. The CDR3 bases are TGTGCCAGCAGTAACGTCCCGGGACAGGGAAGAGGAACTGAAGCTTTCTTT. Translation: CASSNVPGQGRGTEAFF.

V usage is TRBV6-2 or TRBV6-3 and J usage is TRBJ2-1, with 12 nucleotides matching TRBD2. J gave up 5 bases and V 6 bases, and 8 bases lay outside the gene matches. The germline V gene encodes CDR1 MNHEY and CDR2 SVGEGT. This CDR3 is built from 16 residues. The CDR3 region has the DNA TGTGCCAGCAGCCCTAGCGGGAGGGCCAATCACAATGAGCAGTTCTTC. Amino acid sequence: CASSPSGRANHNEQFF.

This clonotype was seen repeatedly, ten times or more. CDR3 DNA: TGTGCCAGCAGCTTATATTTGGATACGCAGTATTTT. This translates into CASSLYLDTQYF. The chain has TRBV7-2 and TRBJ2-3; D is ambiguous. V lost 2 bases, J lost 6 bases, and 6 bases lay in between. Germline V gene data show CDR1 as SGHTA and CDR2 as FQGNSA. The CDR3 consists of 12 residues.

This clonotype was counted a few times. The chain links TRBV7-9 to TRBJ2-5; the D is unclear. CDR3 length: 11 amino acids. The ends were cut back, 5 bases at V and 2 bases at J, with 3 bases in the middle. Germline assignment: CDR1 SEHNR and CDR2 FQNEAQ (reference sequence). CDR3: CASSAQETQYF. CDR3 sequence (DNA): TGTGCCAGCAGCGCTCAAGAGACCCAGTACTTC.

This clonotype was recorded at least ten times. V gene TRBV7-2 combines with J gene TRBJ1-5; D not resolved. This CDR3 spans 15 amino acids. Germline-derived CDR1 and CDR2 are SGHTA and FQGNSA. V lost 2 bases and J lost 3, with 11 bases in between. CDR3 in DNA: TGTGCCAGCAGCTTACCAACCGGGAACAATCAGCCCCAGCATTTT. This encodes CASSLPTGNNQPQHF.

This clonotype was counted at least ten times. This rearrangement joins TRBV20-1 to TRBJ2-3, with D perhaps matching TRBD1 or TRBD2 (6 bases each). With 7 bases removed from V and 2 bases from J, the gap between germline ends came to 10 bases. Per the germline V gene, CDR1 is DFQATT and CDR2 is SNEGSKA (reference sequence). The CDR3 consists of 12 residues. The CDR3: CSGGASTDTQYF. The DNA of the CDR3 is TGCAGTGGGGGGGCCTCCACAGATACGCAGTATTTT.

This clonotype was seen ten or more times. The genes are TRBV29-1 and TRBJ1-2; the match to TRBD1 covers 9 bases. V was clipped by 3 bases and J by 6 bases; unmatched bases: 8. The CDR3 sequence is 14 residues long. The germline CDR1 and CDR2 sequences are SQVTM and ANQGSEA. The CDR3 reads CSVEGQGLRNGYTF. CDR3 bases: TGCAGCGTTGAGGGACAGGGTCTTAGAAATGGCTACACCTTC.

This clonotype was seen many times. CDR3 bases: TGTGCCAGCAGTCAGACACGTAGCACAGATACGCAGTATTTT. This gives the protein CASSQTRSTDTQYF. The genes are TRBV6-5 and TRBJ2-3, with unresolved D. This CDR3 has 14 amino acids. Trimming removed 5 bases from V and 0 bases from J, with 9 bases in between. Germline CDR1 and CDR2: MNHEY and SVGAGI.

Ten or more counts support this clonotype. The chain is built from TRBV11-2 and TRBJ2-3, with D uncertain. Germline lookup yields CDR1 SGHAT and CDR2 FQNNGV. V shed 0 bases and J shed 2 bases, with 9 bases lying between them. The CDR3 runs to 15 residues. The CDR3 DNA sequence: TGTGCCAGCAGCTTAGACGGGTCCTCCACAGATACGCAGTATTTT. It translates to CASSLDGSSTDTQYF.

The V and J genes are TRBV28 and TRBJ2-7, with D unresolved. Trimming pared 5 bases from V and 1 base from J, leaving 6 bases between. Germline CDR1 and CDR2: MDHEN and SYDVKM. This CDR3 is 12 amino acids long. The CDR3 sequence: CASSPGSYEQYF. The CDR3 DNA follows: TGTGCCAGCAGTCCCGGATCCTACGAGCAGTACTTC.

This clonotype has at least ten counts. This chain links TRBV7-7 with TRBJ2-7, with TRBD1 matching 8 bases. Germline V gene lookup returns CDR1 SSHAT and CDR2 FNYEAQ (reference sequence). The CDR3 length is 16 residues. The trim removed 0 bases at V and 5 bases at J, leaving 9 bases unmatched. This CDR3 reads CASSLAGTGPGHEQYV. The CDR3 region has the DNA TGTGCCAGCAGCTTAGCGGGGACAGGTCCGGGCCACGAGCAGTACGTC.

This clonotype was seen repeatedly, ten times or more. This chain joins TRBV20-1 and TRBJ2-2; D call uncertain. The CDR3 loop spans 15 amino acids. CDR1 and CDR2 (germline): DFQATT, SNEGSKA (reference sequence). Trimming removed 3 bases from V and 0 bases from J, with 11 bases in between. The CDR3 DNA reads as TGCAGTGCTAGTTCTCTCTTAACGAACACCGGGGAGCTGTTTTTT. Translated: CSASSLLTNTGELFF.

This clonotype came up many times. This sequence joins TRBV4-3 and TRBJ2-2, with 11 bases that match TRBD2. J gave up 3 bases and V 4 bases, and 7 bases lay outside the gene matches. CDR1 LGHNA and CDR2 YSLEER come from the germline V gene. CDR3 length: 17 amino acids. The CDR3 coding sequence is TGCGCCAGCAGCCGGGGTACTAGCGGGAGTTACACCGGGGAGCTGTTTTTT. Encoded protein: CASSRGTSGSYTGELFF.